This T cell receptor (beta chain) was captured in a study of blood T cell repertoires in COVID-19. Original processing notes: Amplification with reference gene primers provided the estimates of nucleated cell counts. Assay: immunoSEQ multiplex PCR; the TCRdb copy retains only in-frame clones and omits some. D and trimming were read from the DNA, whereas the V and J calls and clone size are those reported in that table. The sample includes some 140,000 clones, about 76% of them seen just once. CDR1 SGHVS and CDR2 FQNEAQ come from the germline V gene. Deletions cut 2 bases from V and 8 bases from J, with 15 bases between. The CDR3 is 14 residues long. A Seattle source enrolled patients during active infection and followed them longitudinally.

The TCR comes from a woman in her 70s with COVID-19, enrolled during active disease. Sequences were obtained from peripheral blood. V is TRBV7-8 and J is TRBJ1-2; D is perhaps TRBD1 (6 bases). The CDR3 spells CASSLWGQGKGYTF. Here the CDR3 DNA reads TGTGCCAGCAGCTTATGGGGCCAGGGGAAGGGCTACACCTTC.